This T cell receptor beta chain was profiled in a study of siplizumab effects on memory and regulatory T cells. Per sample, 90,000 to 100,000 TCR templates were assayed. Assay used: immunoSEQ multiplex PCR; TCRdb lists only in-frame clones, some missing. The sample records about 63,000 clones, around four fifths being singletons. Unstimulated naive, memory, effector memory and TEMRA subsets from three donor pairs underwent sequencing. As for this clone: The antigen is unknown.

The CDR3 is 13 residues long. Losses at the gene ends were 5 bases for V and 5 bases for J; bases not matched to a gene: 5. Per germline, CDR1 MNHNY and CDR2 SVGAGI (reference sequence). The study, taken as a whole, reports: Major contributors to the alloresponse seemed to be naive T cells, which also appeared more diverse than memory cells.

This sequence was found in a human donor in good health. This rearrangement joins TRBV6-6 to TRBJ2-5; 7 bases are shared with TRBD2. Sequenced input: memory CD4+ T cells sorted from blood. Written as DNA, the CDR3 is TGTGCCAGCAGTACGGGGGGTGGGGAGACCCAGTACTTC. Its protein product is CASSTGGGETQYF.